What follows are 24 T cell receptor beta chains derived from one specimen sequenced in a study of breast tumors, draining lymph nodes, adjacent tissues (dated by TCRdb to 2016 to 2017). Lymph node samples came from the axillary draining lymph nodes of breast cancer patients. The library was built by means of multiplex PCR. Sequenced using an Illumina HiSeq 2000. The raw public reads went through TCRdb reprocessing: fastp at Q25, MiXCR clone calling, in-frame beta chains kept. Every distinct CDR3 protein forms one entry, paired with its most common genes and DNA. This sample comprises over 200,000 distinct CDR3 sequences, roughly a third of them detected only once. The top ten hold 3.6% of the sample. Sequenced sample: axillary lymph node tissue. The source is a female donor with breast cancer. Some clones in this sample may be carry-over from other donors' samples.

This clonotype was detected ten times or more. The J gene is TRBJ2-7, the V gene TRBV14; D is unclear. V gave up 3 bases and J gave up 1 base, with 16 bases separating them. The CDR3 runs 16 residues. Germline CDR1 is SGHDN and CDR2 is FVKESK. The CDR3 nucleotides are TGTGCCAGCAGCCAGGATTCGTACCGATTTTCCTACGAGCAGTACTTC. Protein sequence: CASSQDSYRFSYEQYF. Using reference TRBV14 and TRBJ2-7 for the parts outside the CDR3, the full variable domain is EAGVTQFPSHSVIEKGQTVTLRCDPISGHDNLYWYRRVMGKEIKFLLHFVKESKQDESGMPNNRFLAERTGGTYSTLKVQPAELEDSGVYFCASSQDSYRFSYEQYFGPGTRLTVT.

This clonotype was seen only a few times. The chain is built from TRBV28 and TRBJ2-7, with TRBD1 matching over 9 bases. From germline, CDR1 is MDHEN and CDR2 SYDVKM. Trimming removed 4 bases from V and 9 bases from J; junction bases left unmatched: 4. The CDR3 extends over 12 amino acids. The CDR3 DNA sequence: TGTGCCAGCAGTTGGGGACAGGGCGGGCAGTACTTC. Amino acids: CASSWGQGGQYF.

The chain is built from TRBV18 and TRBJ2-3; no clear D gene. The CDR3 is made up of 13 amino acids. Germline CDR1 reads KGHSH; CDR2 reads LQKENI. Between the trimmed V and J ends, which lost 6 bases and 6 bases, there was a span of 13 bases. DNA for the CDR3: TGTGCCAGCTCCGAGAAGAATGGGGATACGCAGTATTTT. It encodes CASSEKNGDTQYF.

This clonotype was recorded many times. For the CDR3, the DNA is TGTGCCACCAGCAGAGATATAGTGAGCTCCTACGAGCAGTACTTC. It specifies CATSRDIVSSYEQYF. The rearrangement uses TRBV15 and TRBJ2-7; no firm D call. Looked up from germline, CDR1 is LNHNV and CDR2 is YYDKDF (reference sequence). The CDR3 length is 15 residues. Trimming left V 0 bases short and J 0 bases short, with 9 bases between.

The chain uses TRBV18 and TRBJ2-1; 13 bases are shared with TRBD2. CDR3 length: 16 amino acids. Germline CDR1 is KGHSH and CDR2 is LQKENI. The junction had 5 bases not matched to a gene; V was cut back by 1 base and J by 8 bases. CDR3 sequence (DNA): TGTGCCAGCTCACCACAGGGACTAGCGGGATCTGATGAGCAGTTCTTC. Its translation: CASSPQGLAGSDEQFF.

At least ten counts were recorded for this clonotype. The chain uses TRBV10-3 and TRBJ2-1; TRBD2 matches at 13 bases. Germline CDR1 reads ENHRY; CDR2 reads SYGVKD. The length of the CDR3 is 15 residues. V was pared by 4 bases and J by 3 bases, with 0 bases of the junction left unmatched. CDR3 sequence: CAISGTSGSYNEQFF. The CDR3, as DNA: TGTGCCATCAGTGGGACTAGCGGGAGCTACAATGAGCAGTTCTTC.

This chain joins TRBV20-1 and TRBJ2-7; a possible D gene is TRBD2 (6 bases). The CDR3 runs to 12 residues. CDR1 and CDR2 from the germline V gene are DFQATT and SNEGSKA (reference sequence). V lost 6 bases and J 5 bases, leaving 14 bases between the germline ends. The DNA for the CDR3 is TGCAGTGCACCGGGACTCGAAAACGAGCAGTACTTC. Its protein product is CSAPGLENEQYF.

The V gene is TRBV13, the J gene TRBJ2-3; 7 bases match TRBD2. Germline values: CDR1 PRHDT, CDR2 FYEKMQ (reference sequence). V lost 3 bases, J lost 0 bases, and 15 bases stayed unmatched. This CDR3 is 19 amino acids long. The DNA for the CDR3 is TGTGCCAGCAGCTTGGTTGGCGGGAGCTGGGGTTCTAGCACAGATACGCAGTATTTT. Amino acid sequence: CASSLVGGSWGSSTDTQYF. The variable domain in full, completed from reference TRBV13 and TRBJ2-3, reads AAGVIQSPRHLIKEKRETATLKCYPIPRHDTVYWYQQGPGQDPQFLISFYEKMQSDKGSIPDRFSAQQFSDYHSELNMSSLELGDSALYFCASSLVGGSWGSSTDTQYFGPGTRLTVL.

About this clonotype: The junction differs from germline at one of its ends, possibly a read error. The chain joins TRBV11-3 to TRBJ2-4; tentative D call: TRBD1 (5 bases). The CDR3 spans 15 residues. The germline gives CDR1 SGHNT, CDR2 YENEEA. The CDR3 region is CASNLGTITQGIQYF. The CDR3 DNA reads as TGTGCCAGCAACTTAGGCACTATAACCCAGGGCATTCAGTACTTC.

The sample holds a few counts of this clonotype. The genes are TRBV28 and TRBJ2-7; 7 nucleotides align to TRBD2. The V and J ends lost 6 bases and 4 bases, in that order; junction bases with no gene match: 3. The germline CDR1 and CDR2 sequences are MDHEN and SYDVKM. The length of the CDR3 is 12 residues. CDR3 region: CASRGGTYEQYF. Here the CDR3 DNA reads TGTGCCAGCAGGGGGGGGACGTACGAGCAGTACTTC.

This clonotype showed up just a few times. The rearrangement uses TRBV3-1 and TRBJ1-5, with 7 positions matching TRBD1. This CDR3 comprises 15 residues. Germline V gene sequence: CDR1 LGHDT, CDR2 YNNKEL (reference sequence). V lost 6 bases to trimming and J lost 1 base; unmatched junction nucleotides: 6. CDR3 bases: TGTGCCAGCAGTCCCGGGACAGCGAGCAATCAGCCCCAGCATTTT. This translates into CASSPGTASNQPQHF.

This clonotype appeared many times. The rearrangement links TRBV10-3 to TRBJ2-7, with TRBD2 matching 11 bases. The CDR3 is made up of 15 amino acids. The V gene's germline CDR1 is ENHRY and CDR2 SYGVKD. J was trimmed by 3 bases and V by 3 bases; bases with no gene match: 4. The CDR3 loop reads CAISEKGTSGYEQYF. Here the CDR3 DNA reads TGTGCCATCAGTGAAAAGGGGACTAGCGGCTACGAGCAGTACTTC.

This clonotype came up many times. This sequence joins TRBV15 and TRBJ2-4, with D maybe TRBD1 (5 bases). The CDR3 length is 15 residues. Trimming pared 0 bases from V and 14 bases from J, leaving 20 bases between. Per the germline V gene, CDR1 is LNHNV and CDR2 is YYDKDF (reference sequence). CDR3: CATSRDVGLGLIKYF. In nucleotides, the CDR3 is TGTGCCACCAGCAGAGATGTGGGGCTTGGGCTCATAAAGTACTTC.

At least ten counts were recorded for this clonotype. The rearrangement joins TRBV6-5 to TRBJ1-5; 7 nucleotides match TRBD1. This CDR3 comprises 16 residues. V lost 4 bases and J lost 0; bases outside the gene matches: 6. Germline V gives CDR1 MNHEY, CDR2 SVGAGI. The CDR3 DNA follows: TGTGCCAGCAGTTCCGGGACAGCTTATAGCAATCAGCCCCAGCATTTT. Protein sequence: CASSSGTAYSNQPQHF.

This clonotype was counted many times. The chain couples TRBV4-2 to TRBJ2-7; possibly TRBD1 or TRBD2 for D (5 bases each). This CDR3 is 15 amino acids long. CDR1 is LGHNA and CDR2 is YNFKEQ in the germline V gene. The germline V and J ends were trimmed by 5 bases and 2 bases, with 16 bases remaining between them. The CDR3 is CASSSSEGIPYEQYF. CDR3 DNA sequence: TGTGCCAGCAGCTCGAGCGAGGGGATTCCCTACGAGCAGTACTTC.

The chain employs TRBV20-1 and TRBJ2-5, with no clear D. V was trimmed by 1 base and J by 5 bases, leaving 17 bases between them. The CDR3 spans 15 residues. CDR1 is DFQATT, CDR2 SNEGSKA, per germline (reference sequence). CDR3 in amino acids: CSARALLTTGETQYF. The CDR3 DNA follows: TGCAGTGCTAGAGCTTTACTTACCACCGGGGAGACCCAGTACTTC.

This clonotype was recorded many times. The V call is TRBV4-2, the J call TRBJ2-5; 9 bases agree with TRBD2. The CDR3 extends over 15 amino acids. Germline CDR1 and CDR2: LGHNA and YNFKEQ. V lost 0 bases to trimming and J lost 4 bases; unmatched junction nucleotides: 3. For the CDR3, the DNA is TGTGCCAGCAGCCAAGATCCACTAGCGGGAGAGACCCAGTACTTC. The encoded protein is CASSQDPLAGETQYF.

About this clonotype: Because the CDR3 is missing its conserved closing phenylalanine or tryptophan, this is likely a read error. The chain employs TRBV19 and TRBJ2-5, with TRBD2 matching over 11 bases. V shed 5 bases and J 1 base; nucleotides not matched to a gene: 6. CDR3 size: 16 residues. The V gene's germline CDR1 is LNHDA and CDR2 SQIVND (reference sequence). CDR3 in amino acids: CASSAELAGAQETQYS. CDR3 nucleotides: TGTGCCAGTAGTGCCGAACTAGCGGGGGCCCAAGAGACCCAGTACTCC.

This clonotype was seen at least ten times. This chain connects TRBV7-8 to TRBJ1-6, with D possibly being TRBD1 (6 bases). The CDR3 loop spans 16 amino acids. The V and J ends lost 5 bases and 0 bases respectively, with 11 bases between them. Per germline, CDR1 SGHVS and CDR2 FQNEAQ. The CDR3 bases are TGTGCCAGCAGCAGGGGGATTAGCTCCTATAATTCACCCCTCCACTTT. Amino acids: CASSRGISSYNSPLHF.

V gene TRBV2 combines with J gene TRBJ2-1; 12 positions agree with TRBD2. Germline V lookup: CDR1 SNHLY, CDR2 FYNNEI. This CDR3 region has 15 residues. V lost 5 bases and J lost 5; bases outside the gene matches: 4. CDR3 loop: CASSWTSGTDNEQFF. As DNA, the CDR3 is TGTGCCAGCAGTTGGACTAGCGGGACAGACAATGAGCAGTTCTTC.

This clonotype was counted ten times or more. The gene calls are TRBV25-1 and TRBJ1-2; D is uncertain. This CDR3 contains 13 residues. CDR1 is MGHDK, CDR2 SYGVNS, per germline. V shed 3 bases and J shed 8 bases, with 13 bases lying between them. In DNA, the CDR3 is TGTGCCAGCAGTGATGGGATCTGGCGGGGCTACACCTTC. Protein product: CASSDGIWRGYTF.

As concerns this clonotype: A read error is possible here, since a much larger clone lies one base away. The genes are TRBV20-1 and TRBJ2-7, with D possibly TRBD1 on 6 matching bases. The germline V gene encodes CDR1 DFQATT and CDR2 SNEGSKA (reference sequence). This CDR3 has 14 amino acids. CDR3 DNA: TGCAGTGCTAGAGGCAGGGGTGCTTCCTCCGAGCAGTACTTC. It specifies CSARGRGASSEQYF.

This clonotype came up many times. The J gene is TRBJ2-3, the V gene TRBV6-5, with D maybe TRBD1 (6 bases). With 2 bases removed from V and 0 bases from J, the gap between germline ends came to 6 bases. This CDR3 spans 14 amino acids. CDR1 and CDR2 from the germline V gene are MNHEY and SVGAGI. CDR3 protein: CASSYDRSTDTQYF. The DNA of the CDR3 is TGTGCCAGCAGTTACGACAGGAGCACAGATACGCAGTATTTT.

This clonotype was picked up a small number of times. The chain is built from TRBV5-4 and TRBJ2-3; 11 nucleotides agree with TRBD2. This CDR3 comprises 13 residues. J lost 2 bases, V lost 10 bases, and 3 bases had no gene match. CDR1 and CDR2 (germline): SGHNT, YYREEE (reference sequence). The CDR3 sequence: CAGSGGDTDTQYF. DNA of the CDR3: TGTGCCGGTAGCGGGGGGGACACAGATACGCAGTATTTT.